This T cell receptor (beta chain) is from a study of early T cells in non-severe SARS-CoV-2 infection. Study-wide background: Sequencing input comprised bulk RNA from unsorted whole blood; chain pairing was not available.

Individual cDNA molecules carried attached unique molecular identifiers. MiXCR, run by TCRdb on the 5' RACE reads, gives a single entry per CDR3 protein. The repertoire consists of about 28,000 distinct CDR3 sequences, with approximately 6.6% occurring once and the leading ten covering about 32%. This clonotype was counted ten times or more. The antigen is unknown. Germline lookup yields CDR1 SQVTM and CDR2 ANQGSEA. This CDR3 comprises 13 residues. Trimming took off 7 bases at V and 2 bases at J, with 13 bases between the two ends. Overall study results and limits: The VDJdb matching leaned toward anti-spike CD8 responses and overlooked private and CD4 specificities.

The chain has TRBV29-1 and TRBJ2-3, with D possibly being TRBD2 (6 bases). This TCR came from an adult who was a healthcare worker with PCR-confirmed SARS-CoV-2 infection or an uninfected control (not recorded which). The sequencing used whole blood, collected at baseline. CDR3 residues: CSGIWGVTDTQYF. The CDR3 DNA reads as TGCAGCGGCATTTGGGGGGTCACAGATACGCAGTATTTT.